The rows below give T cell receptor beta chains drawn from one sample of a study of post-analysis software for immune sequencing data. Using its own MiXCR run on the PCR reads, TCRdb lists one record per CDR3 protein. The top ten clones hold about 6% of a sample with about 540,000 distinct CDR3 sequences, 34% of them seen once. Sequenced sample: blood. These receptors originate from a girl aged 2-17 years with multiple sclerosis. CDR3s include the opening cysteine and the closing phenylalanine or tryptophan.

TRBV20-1	CSASRWDRKLGETQYF
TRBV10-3	CAISEIRDNEAFF
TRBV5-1	CASSLFSTGVNTEAFF
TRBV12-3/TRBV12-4	CTSSLTQNTDTQYF
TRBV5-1	CASTPGGLGRVEQYF
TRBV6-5	CASTKSNSGANVLTF
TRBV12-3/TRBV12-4	CASSPGGELFF
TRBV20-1	CSARTGGYSETQYF
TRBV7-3	CASSLGTSSIQYF
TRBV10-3	CAISEFRGTATNEKLFF
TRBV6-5	CASTTYRGGTEAFF
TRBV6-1	CASSVSEGTYGYTF
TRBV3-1	CASSQEVGNRGHEQFF
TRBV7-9	CASSLGGTGVYEQYF
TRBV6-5	CASADRANYEQYF
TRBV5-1	CASSLWQGVNNEQFF
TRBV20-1	CSALAEGRETQYF
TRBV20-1	CSAYNETQYF
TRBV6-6	CASRPDGYGTQYF
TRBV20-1	CSASPSITSGGDTQYF
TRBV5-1	CASSEGTENYGYTF
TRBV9	CASSALPGQQETQYF
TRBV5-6	CASSLGTGPSSYEQYF
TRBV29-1	CSVDGYTF
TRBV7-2	CASSPRISSTDTQYF
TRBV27	CASSQLAGSYEQYF
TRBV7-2	CASSLGDWAKNIQYF
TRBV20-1	CSARIRNTEAFF
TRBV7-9	CTNSPTASTRGETQYF
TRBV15	CATSRLVGSALSYEQYF
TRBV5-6	CASSFRTQPNYGYTF
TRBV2	CASRGQGVQPQHF
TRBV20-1	CSASKTGGETEAFF
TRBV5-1	CASSLDSSYSYNEQFF
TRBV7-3	CASSLIGGVYNEQFF
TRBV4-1	CASNLLAGTDTQYF
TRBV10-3	CAISEGAFGYTF
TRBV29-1	CSVQEGAYGYTF
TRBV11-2	CASSSVQGNNSPLHF
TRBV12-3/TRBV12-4	CASTQSGKAEQYF
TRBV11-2	CASSSGTGSYNEQFF